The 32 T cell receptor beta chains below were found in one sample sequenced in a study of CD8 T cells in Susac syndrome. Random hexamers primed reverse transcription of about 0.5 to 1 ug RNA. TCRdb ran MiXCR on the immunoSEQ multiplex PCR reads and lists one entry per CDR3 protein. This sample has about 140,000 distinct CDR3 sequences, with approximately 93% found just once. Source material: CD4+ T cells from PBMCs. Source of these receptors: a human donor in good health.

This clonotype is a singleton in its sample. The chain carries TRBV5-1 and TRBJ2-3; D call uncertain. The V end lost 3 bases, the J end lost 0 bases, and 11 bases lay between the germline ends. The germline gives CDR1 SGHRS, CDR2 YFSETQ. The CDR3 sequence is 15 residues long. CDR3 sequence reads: CASSYDSPSTDTQYF. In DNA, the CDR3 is TGCGCCAGCAGCTATGATTCCCCTAGCACAGATACGCAGTATTTT.

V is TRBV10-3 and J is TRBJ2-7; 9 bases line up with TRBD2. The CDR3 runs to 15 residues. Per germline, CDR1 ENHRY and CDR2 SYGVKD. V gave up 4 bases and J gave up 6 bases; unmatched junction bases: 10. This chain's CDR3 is CAISGLGLAPLEQYF. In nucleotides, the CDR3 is TGTGCCATCAGTGGTCTGGGACTAGCACCTCTCGAGCAGTACTTC.

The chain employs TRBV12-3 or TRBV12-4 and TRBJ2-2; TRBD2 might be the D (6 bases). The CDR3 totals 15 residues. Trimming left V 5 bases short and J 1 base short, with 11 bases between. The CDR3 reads CASSRLALNTGELFF. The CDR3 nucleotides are TGTGCCAGCAGTAGGCTAGCGCTGAACACCGGGGAGCTGTTTTTT.

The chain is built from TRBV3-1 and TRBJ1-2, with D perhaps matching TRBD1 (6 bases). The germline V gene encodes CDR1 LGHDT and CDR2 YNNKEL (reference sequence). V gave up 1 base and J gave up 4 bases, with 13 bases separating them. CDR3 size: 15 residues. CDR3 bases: TGTGCCAGCAGCCAAGCGATCGGGGGCACCTATGGCTACACCTTC. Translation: CASSQAIGGTYGYTF.

The CDR3 sequence is CASSQGFQSNEQFF. In nucleotides, the CDR3 is TGCGCCAGCAGCCAGGGTTTCCAGTCCAATGAGCAGTTCTTC. The chain has TRBV4-1 and TRBJ2-1; D remains unclear. Per germline, CDR1 MGHRA and CDR2 YSYEKL. The CDR3 spans 14 residues. Trimming pared 3 bases from V and 6 bases from J, leaving 12 bases between.

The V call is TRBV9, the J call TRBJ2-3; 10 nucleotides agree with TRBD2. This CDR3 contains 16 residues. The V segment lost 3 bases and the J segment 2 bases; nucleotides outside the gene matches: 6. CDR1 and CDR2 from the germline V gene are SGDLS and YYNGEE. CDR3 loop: CASSARTSGTTDTQYF. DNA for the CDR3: TGTGCCAGCAGCGCCCGGACTAGCGGTACCACAGATACGCAGTATTTT.

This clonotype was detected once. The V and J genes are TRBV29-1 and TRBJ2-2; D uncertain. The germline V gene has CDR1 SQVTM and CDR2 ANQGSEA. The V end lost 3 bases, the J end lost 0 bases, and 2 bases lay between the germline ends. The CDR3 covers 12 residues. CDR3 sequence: CSVDPNTGELFF. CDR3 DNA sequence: TGCAGCGTTGACCCGAACACCGGGGAGCTGTTTTTT.

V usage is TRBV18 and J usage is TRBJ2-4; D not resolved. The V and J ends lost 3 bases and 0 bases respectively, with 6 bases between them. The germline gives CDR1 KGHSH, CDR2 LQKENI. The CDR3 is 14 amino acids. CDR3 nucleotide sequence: TGTGCCAGCTCACCGTTCGGAGCCAAAAACATTCAGTACTTC. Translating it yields CASSPFGAKNIQYF.

CDR3 amino acids: CSAKQLQGAREKLFF. The CDR3 DNA reads as TGCAGTGCGAAGCAACTGCAGGGGGCGAGGGAAAAACTGTTTTTT. The rearrangement joins TRBV20-1 to TRBJ1-4, with TRBD1 identical over 8 bases. Germline loops: CDR1 DFQATT, CDR2 SNEGSKA (reference sequence). The CDR3 is made up of 15 amino acids. V lost 6 bases to trimming and J lost 8 bases; unmatched junction nucleotides: 14.

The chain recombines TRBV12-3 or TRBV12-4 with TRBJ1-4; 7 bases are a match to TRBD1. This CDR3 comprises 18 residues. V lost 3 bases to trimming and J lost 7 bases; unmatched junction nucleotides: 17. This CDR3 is CASSFTPRKTGDSEKLFF. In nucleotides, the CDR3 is TGTGCCAGCAGTTTCACGCCCCGTAAAACGGGGGACAGTGAAAAACTGTTTTTT.

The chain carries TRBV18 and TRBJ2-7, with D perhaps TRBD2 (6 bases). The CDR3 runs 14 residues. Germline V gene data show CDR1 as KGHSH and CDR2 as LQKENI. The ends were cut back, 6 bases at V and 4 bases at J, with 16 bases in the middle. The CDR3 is CASSSTAGRYEQYF. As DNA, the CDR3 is TGTGCCAGCTCTTCAACGGCAGGGAGGTACGAGCAGTACTTC.

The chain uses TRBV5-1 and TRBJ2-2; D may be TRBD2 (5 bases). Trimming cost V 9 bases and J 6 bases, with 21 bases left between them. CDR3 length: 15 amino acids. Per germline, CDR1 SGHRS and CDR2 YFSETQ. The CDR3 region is CATSQGRPGAGELFF. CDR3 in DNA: TGCGCCACCTCTCAAGGGCGCCCCGGGGCCGGGGAGCTGTTTTTT.

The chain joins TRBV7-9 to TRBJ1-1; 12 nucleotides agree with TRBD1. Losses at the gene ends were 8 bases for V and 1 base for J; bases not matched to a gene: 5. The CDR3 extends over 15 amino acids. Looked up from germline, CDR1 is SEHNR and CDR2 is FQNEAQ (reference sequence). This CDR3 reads CASLGDRGQNTEAFF. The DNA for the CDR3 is TGTGCCAGCTTAGGGGACAGGGGGCAGAACACTGAAGCTTTCTTT.

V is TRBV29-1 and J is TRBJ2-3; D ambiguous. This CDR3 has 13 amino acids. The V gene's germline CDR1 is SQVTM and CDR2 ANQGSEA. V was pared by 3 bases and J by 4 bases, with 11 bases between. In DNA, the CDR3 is TGCAGCGTTGACCCTTCCTGGGCAGATACGCAGTATTTT. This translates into CSVDPSWADTQYF.

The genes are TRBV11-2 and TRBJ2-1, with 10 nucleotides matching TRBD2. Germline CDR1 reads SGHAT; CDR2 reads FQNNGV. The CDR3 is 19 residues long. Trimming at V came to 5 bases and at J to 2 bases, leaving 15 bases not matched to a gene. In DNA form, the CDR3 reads TGTGCCAGCAGCCTTGGGTTAACCGCTAGCGGGAGAACCTACAATGAGCAGTTCTTC. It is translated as CASSLGLTASGRTYNEQFF.

The CDR3 loop is CAWSVGVVNQPQHF. In nucleotides, the CDR3 is TGTGCCTGGAGTGTTGGGGTCGTCAATCAGCCCCAGCATTTT. The chain has TRBV30 and TRBJ1-5, with D unresolved. CDR1 and CDR2 (germline): GTSNPN, SVGIG (reference sequence). The CDR3 extends over 14 amino acids. The V gene lost 0 bases and the J gene lost 3 bases, with 9 bases spanning the gap.

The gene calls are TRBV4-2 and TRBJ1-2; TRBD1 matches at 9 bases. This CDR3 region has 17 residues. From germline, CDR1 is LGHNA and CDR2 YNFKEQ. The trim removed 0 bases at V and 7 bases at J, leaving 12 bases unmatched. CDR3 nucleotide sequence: TGTGCCAGCAGCCAAGAATTCGTCGGACAGGGGAGGGGTGGCTACACCTTC. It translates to CASSQEFVGQGRGGYTF.

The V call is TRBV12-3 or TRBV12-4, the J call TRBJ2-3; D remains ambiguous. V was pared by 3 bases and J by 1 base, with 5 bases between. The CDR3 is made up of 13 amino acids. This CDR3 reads CASSFGRTDTQYF. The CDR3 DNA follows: TGTGCCAGCAGTTTCGGCCGCACAGATACGCAGTATTTT.

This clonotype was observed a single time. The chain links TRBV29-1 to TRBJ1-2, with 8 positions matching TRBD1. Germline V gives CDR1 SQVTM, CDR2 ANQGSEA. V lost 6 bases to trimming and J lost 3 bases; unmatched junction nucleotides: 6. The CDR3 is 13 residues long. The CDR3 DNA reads TGCAGCGTGGGGACAGGAAGGGACTATGGCTACACCTTC. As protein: CSVGTGRDYGYTF.

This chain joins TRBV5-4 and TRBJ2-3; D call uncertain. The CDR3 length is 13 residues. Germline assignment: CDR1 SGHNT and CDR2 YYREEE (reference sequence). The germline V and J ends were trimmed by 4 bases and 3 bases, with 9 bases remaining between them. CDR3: CASSDVETDTQYF. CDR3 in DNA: TGTGCCAGCAGCGACGTGGAGACAGATACGCAGTATTTT.

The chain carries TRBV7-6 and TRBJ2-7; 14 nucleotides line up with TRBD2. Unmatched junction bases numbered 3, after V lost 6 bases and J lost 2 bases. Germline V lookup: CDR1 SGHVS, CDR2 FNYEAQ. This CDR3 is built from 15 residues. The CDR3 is CASRRLAGGPYEQYF. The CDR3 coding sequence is TGTGCCAGCAGACGACTAGCGGGAGGGCCCTACGAGCAGTACTTC.

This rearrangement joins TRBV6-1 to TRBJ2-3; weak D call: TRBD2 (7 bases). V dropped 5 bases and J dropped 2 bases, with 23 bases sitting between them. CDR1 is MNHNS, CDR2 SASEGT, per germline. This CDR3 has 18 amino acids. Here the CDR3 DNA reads TGTGCCAGCAGTCGTACAGGACCAGGGGCGGGGGTCACAGATACGCAGTATTTT. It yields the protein CASSRTGPGAGVTDTQYF.

The CDR3 loop is CASSQAPQIKSYEQYF. In nucleotides, the CDR3 is TGTGCCAGCAGCCAAGCCCCACAGATTAAATCCTACGAGCAGTACTTC. The chain has TRBV3-1 and TRBJ2-7, with D hard to call. The germline CDR1 and CDR2 sequences are LGHDT and YNNKEL (reference sequence). Between the trimmed V and J ends, which lost 1 base and 1 base, there was a span of 14 bases. This CDR3 spans 16 amino acids.

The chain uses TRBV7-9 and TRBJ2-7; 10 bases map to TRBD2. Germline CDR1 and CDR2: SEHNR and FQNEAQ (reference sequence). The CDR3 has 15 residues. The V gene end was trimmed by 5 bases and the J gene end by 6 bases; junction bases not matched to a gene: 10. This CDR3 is CASSLYLAGAGEQYF. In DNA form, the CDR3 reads TGTGCCAGCAGCCTCTACCTAGCGGGAGCGGGCGAGCAGTACTTC.

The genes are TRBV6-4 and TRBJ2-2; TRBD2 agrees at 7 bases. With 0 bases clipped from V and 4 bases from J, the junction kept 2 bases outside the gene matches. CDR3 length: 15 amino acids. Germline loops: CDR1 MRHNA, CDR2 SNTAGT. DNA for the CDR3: TGTGCCAGCAGTGACTCGGGAGGGCCCACCGGGGAGCTGTTTTTT. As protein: CASSDSGGPTGELFF.

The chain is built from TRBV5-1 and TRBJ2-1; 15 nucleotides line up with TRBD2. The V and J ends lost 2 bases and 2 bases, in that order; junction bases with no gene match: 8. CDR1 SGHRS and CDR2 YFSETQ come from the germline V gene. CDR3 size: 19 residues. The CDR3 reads CASSLLGLAGGATYNEQFF. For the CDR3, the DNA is TGCGCCAGCAGCTTACTAGGACTAGCGGGAGGGGCGACCTACAATGAGCAGTTCTTC.

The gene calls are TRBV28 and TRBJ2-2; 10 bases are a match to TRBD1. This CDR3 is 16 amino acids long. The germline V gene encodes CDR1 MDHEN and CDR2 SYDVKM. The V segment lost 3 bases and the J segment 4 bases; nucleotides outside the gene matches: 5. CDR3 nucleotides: TGTGCCAGCAGTTTCCCGGGACAGGGGATCACCGGGGAGCTGTTTTTT. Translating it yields CASSFPGQGITGELFF. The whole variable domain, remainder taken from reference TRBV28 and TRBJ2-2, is DVKVTQSSRYLVKRTGEKVFLECVQDMDHENMFWYRQDPGLGLRLIYFSYDVKMKEKGDIPEGYSVSREKKERFSLILESASTNQTSMYLCASSFPGQGITGELFFGEGSRLTVL.

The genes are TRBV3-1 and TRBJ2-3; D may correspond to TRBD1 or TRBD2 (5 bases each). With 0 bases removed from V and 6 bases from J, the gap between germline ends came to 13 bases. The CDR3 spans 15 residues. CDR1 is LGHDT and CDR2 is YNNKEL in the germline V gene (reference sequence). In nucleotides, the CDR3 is TGTGCCAGCAGCCAAGACGCCCGATGGGGGGATACGCAGTATTTT. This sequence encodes CASSQDARWGDTQYF.

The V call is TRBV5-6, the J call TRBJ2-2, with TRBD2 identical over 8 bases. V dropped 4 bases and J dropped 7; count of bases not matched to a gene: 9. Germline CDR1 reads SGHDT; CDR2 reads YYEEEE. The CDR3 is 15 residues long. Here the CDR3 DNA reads TGTGCCAGCAGCACCAGCGGGAGAGGTGGCGGGGAGCTGTTTTTT. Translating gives CASSTSGRGGGELFF.

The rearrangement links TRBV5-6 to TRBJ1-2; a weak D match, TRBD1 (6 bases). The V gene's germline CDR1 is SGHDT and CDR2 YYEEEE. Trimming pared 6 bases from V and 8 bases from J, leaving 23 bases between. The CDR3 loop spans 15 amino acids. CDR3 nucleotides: TGTGCCAGCAAATCCTTATACGCCGGGGGGCGAGGCTACACCTTC. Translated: CASKSLYAGGRGYTF.

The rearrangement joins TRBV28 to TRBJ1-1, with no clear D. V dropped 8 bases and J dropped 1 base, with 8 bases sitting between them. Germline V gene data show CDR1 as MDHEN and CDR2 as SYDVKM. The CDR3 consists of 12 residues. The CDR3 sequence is CASAGQNTEAFF. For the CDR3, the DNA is TGTGCCAGCGCGGGTCAGAACACTGAAGCTTTCTTT. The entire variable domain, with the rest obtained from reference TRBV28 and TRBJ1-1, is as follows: DVKVTQSSRYLVKRTGEKVFLECVQDMDHENMFWYRQDPGLGLRLIYFSYDVKMKEKGDIPEGYSVSREKKERFSLILESASTNQTSMYLCASAGQNTEAFFGQGTRLTVV.

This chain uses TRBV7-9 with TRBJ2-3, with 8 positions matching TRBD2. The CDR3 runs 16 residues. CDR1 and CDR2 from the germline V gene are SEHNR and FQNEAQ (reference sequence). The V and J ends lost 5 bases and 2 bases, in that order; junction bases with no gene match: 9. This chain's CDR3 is CASSPGGGLVTDTQYF. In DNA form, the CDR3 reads TGTGCCAGCAGCCCCGGGGGGGGACTCGTCACAGATACGCAGTATTTT.